The clone carrying this T cell receptor beta chain was picked up one time. The antigen is unknown. Study-level findings and limits: The TCR gene usage of tumor memory CD4+ T cells clustered together with blood and lymph node memory CD4+ cells and with lymph node naive CD4+ cells.

The sorted Tregs were CD4+CD25+CD127-/low cells. After constant-region reverse-primer amplification, full-length variable regions underwent semi-nested PCR with Nested Universal Primer A. TCRdb re-analysed the 5' RACE reads in MiXCR, keeping a single row per CDR3 protein. The data contain about 57,000 distinct CDR3 sequences, about 26% of them singletons. Deletions cut 7 bases from V and 4 bases from J, with 14 bases between. The CDR3 is 14 residues long. Germline assignment: CDR1 SGHTA and CDR2 FQGNSA. The source of this sequence is a female donor with breast cancer. This rearrangement joins TRBV7-2 to TRBJ1-5, with D possibly matching TRBD1 (5 bases). Sequenced material: tumor-infiltrating Tregs sorted from the breast tumor. CDR3 nucleotides: TGTGCCAGCACCCCCTTGGGGGGGAATCAGCCCCAGCATTTT. Residues: CASTPLGGNQPQHF.